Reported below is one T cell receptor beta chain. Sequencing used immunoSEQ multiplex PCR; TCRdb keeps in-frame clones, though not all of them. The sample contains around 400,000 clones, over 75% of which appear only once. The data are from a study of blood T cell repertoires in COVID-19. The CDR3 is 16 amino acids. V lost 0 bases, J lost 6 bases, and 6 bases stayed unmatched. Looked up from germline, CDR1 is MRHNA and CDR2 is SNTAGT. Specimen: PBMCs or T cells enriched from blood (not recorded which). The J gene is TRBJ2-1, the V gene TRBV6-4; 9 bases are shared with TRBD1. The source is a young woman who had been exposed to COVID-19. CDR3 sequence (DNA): TGTGCCAGCAGTGACTCGATAGACAGGGGGGTCAATGAGCAGTTCTTC. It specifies CASSDSIDRGVNEQFF.